A single sample is the source of the 10 T cell receptor beta chains below, sequenced in a study of blood T cell repertoires in COVID-19 (dated by TCRdb to the early 2020s). The library came from the immunoSEQ multiplex PCR assay. TCRdb carries this immuneACCESS record with in-frame sequences only. Its versions omit some clonotypes, under half of them owing to an unresolved V gene in the studies checked, with the rest unexplained. For this sample the table gives 280,000 or so clones, of which 85% were detected only once. The top ten clonotypes cover about 14% of the sample. The material sequenced was peripheral blood. The receptor source for this set is a human donor in a cohort sampled during active COVID-19.

The V gene is TRBV9, the J gene TRBJ2-1; 8 nucleotides line up with TRBD2. V lost 1 base to trimming and J lost 10 bases; unmatched junction nucleotides: 13. The CDR3 has 16 residues. Germline CDR1 is SGDLS and CDR2 is YYNGEE. The CDR3 region has the DNA TGTGCCAGCAGCGTACTGTCTAGCGGGCGGCTAATGGAGCAGTTCTTC. Residues: CASSVLSSGRLMEQFF.

The chain is built from TRBV28 and TRBJ1-2; maybe TRBD1 (5 bases). The CDR3 loop spans 13 amino acids. CDR1 MDHEN and CDR2 SYDVKM come from the germline V gene. V was cut by 7 bases and J by 8 bases, with 17 bases left in between. CDR3: CASTSRTLDGYTF. In nucleotides, the CDR3 is TGTGCCAGCACTTCCAGGACACTGGACGGCTACACCTTC.

This clone was detected only a few times. The chain combines TRBV27 with TRBJ2-1; 10 bases agree with TRBD2. Germline values: CDR1 MNHEY, CDR2 SMNVEV (reference sequence). The CDR3 is made up of 17 amino acids. Losses at the gene ends were 5 bases for V and 8 bases for J; bases not matched to a gene: 15. The CDR3 here is CASSPVYGASGSYEQFF. CDR3 bases: TGTGCCAGCAGTCCCGTTTACGGGGCTAGCGGGAGTTATGAGCAGTTCTTC.

V and J are TRBV7-9 and TRBJ1-1; D is perhaps TRBD1 (5 bases). The germline gives CDR1 SEHNR, CDR2 FQNEAQ (reference sequence). This CDR3 contains 14 residues. With 1 base removed from V and 0 bases from J, the gap between germline ends came to 6 bases. CDR3 amino acids: CASSLGGVNTEAFF. The CDR3 DNA reads as TGTGCCAGCAGCTTAGGGGGGGTGAACACTGAAGCTTTCTTT.

The V gene is TRBV11-2, the J gene TRBJ1-2; TRBD1 matches at 9 bases. The length of the CDR3 is 15 residues. V dropped 5 bases and J dropped 0; count of bases not matched to a gene: 4. Germline CDR1 SGHAT, CDR2 FQNNGV. CDR3 in amino acids: CASSDWTGANYGYTF. CDR3 sequence (DNA): TGTGCCAGCAGCGATTGGACAGGGGCTAACTATGGCTACACCTTC.

This rearrangement joins TRBV5-1 to TRBJ2-1; 7 bases match TRBD2. Germline V gene sequence: CDR1 SGHRS, CDR2 YFSETQ. V lost 4 bases, J lost 0 bases, and 7 bases stayed unmatched. This CDR3 is 16 amino acids long. CDR3 nucleotide sequence: TGCGCCAGCAGCGAGACAGCGGGAAGCTCCTACAATGAGCAGTTCTTC. It translates to CASSETAGSSYNEQFF.

The chain uses TRBV10-3 and TRBJ2-7; D call uncertain. CDR3 size: 11 residues. Trimming removed 3 bases at V and 3 bases at J, with 3 bases between. Per the germline V gene, CDR1 is ENHRY and CDR2 is SYGVKD. For the CDR3, the DNA is TGTGCCATCAGTGACCTCTACGAGCAGTACTTC. Amino acids: CAISDLYEQYF.

This rearrangement joins TRBV18 to TRBJ1-1; D gene ambiguous. The CDR3 length is 15 residues. Germline-derived CDR1 and CDR2 are KGHSH and LQKENI. V was cut by 3 bases and J by 0 bases, with 11 bases left in between. As DNA, the CDR3 is TGTGCCAGCTCACCGGGCCCGGAGGTGAACACTGAAGCTTTCTTT. As protein: CASSPGPEVNTEAFF.

The chain links TRBV21-1 to TRBJ2-3; the DNA was not used to check the table's D call, TRBD1. TRBV21-1 is assigned pseudogene status. The CDR3 contains 16 residues. CDR3 region: CASRVTGHSTMGTQYF. The CDR3 region has the DNA TGTGCCAGCAGAGTAACGGGACACTCCACCATGGGGACGCAGTATTTT.

The rearrangement uses TRBV11-2 and TRBJ1-2; perhaps TRBD1 as D (6 bases). Trimming shortened V by 0 bases and J by 8 bases, and 13 bases separated the two germline ends. CDR1 is SGHAT, CDR2 FQNNGV, per germline. The CDR3 has 14 amino acids. DNA for the CDR3: TGTGCCAGCAGCTTAGAAATCAGGGGAGCAGGCTACACCTTC. It specifies CASSLEIRGAGYTF.